The subject of this entry is one TCR beta chain. Over chemoradiotherapy, repertoires were sampled more than once. These data are taken from a study of chemoradiotherapy in HPV16-positive cancers. Across the study: Candidate HPV-specific T-cell clones and common TCR motifs came from functional assays in a couple of HPV16-positive patients.

Germline-derived CDR1 and CDR2 are LNHDA and SQIVND (reference sequence). The CDR3 extends over 14 amino acids. The V gene lost 3 bases and the J gene lost 1 base, with 9 bases spanning the gap. The data were produced by immunoSEQ multiplex PCR, yet TCRdb's version contains in-frame clones alone and is incomplete. The table has approximately 7,000 clones, around 80% seen once. The sample consisted of tumor tissue, taken from a patient who underwent chemoradiotherapy. The V gene is TRBV19, the J gene TRBJ1-1, with a possible D match to TRBD1 (5 bases). The clonotype comes from a human donor with HPV-associated anogenital cancer. The CDR3 here is CASSIRARNTEAFF. The CDR3 nucleotides read TGTGCCAGTAGTATCAGGGCCCGGAACACTGAAGCTTTCTTT.